Below, 23 T cell receptor beta chains from the same sample are listed, as sequenced in a study of blood T cell repertoires in COVID-19. TCRdb's copy holds only in-frame clones and misses some; the assay was immunoSEQ multiplex PCR. This table has more than 250,000 clones, about 83% appearing once. Sequencing input: PBMCs or T cells enriched from blood (not recorded which). Receptors were obtained from a woman in her thirties or forties who had recovered from COVID-19.

This sequence joins TRBV7-8 and TRBJ1-5; 7 positions match TRBD1. This CDR3 contains 16 residues. Germline V gives CDR1 SGHVS, CDR2 FQNEAQ. V lost 1 base to trimming and J lost 5 bases; unmatched junction nucleotides: 8. The CDR3 reads CASSLVDRTFHQPQHF. The CDR3 DNA reads as TGTGCCAGCAGCTTAGTGGACAGGACTTTTCATCAGCCCCAGCATTTT.

The genes are TRBV5-6 and TRBJ1-5; D is perhaps TRBD1 (6 bases). Germline V gene data show CDR1 as SGHDT and CDR2 as YYEEEE. The V and J ends lost 4 bases and 4 bases respectively, with 12 bases between them. The CDR3 runs 14 residues. The CDR3 nucleotides read TGTGCCAGCAGCCTCCGGACAGTAAATCAGCCCCAGCATTTT. It yields the protein CASSLRTVNQPQHF. The full variable domain, rest sourced from reference TRBV5-6 and TRBJ1-5, is DAGVTQSPTHLIKTRGQQVTLRCSPKSGHDTVSWYQQALGQGPQFIFQYYEEEERQRGNFPDRFSGHQFPNYSSELNVNALLLGDSALYLCASSLRTVNQPQHFGDGTRLSIL.

V is TRBV24-1 and J is TRBJ2-2, with 9 bases identical to TRBD2. Germline CDR1 KGHDR, CDR2 SFDVKD. The junction had 4 bases not matched to a gene; V was cut back by 6 bases and J by 6 bases. CDR3 length: 14 residues. This CDR3 is CATSSGLASGELFF. CDR3 DNA: TGTGCCACCAGTTCTGGACTAGCGTCCGGGGAGCTGTTTTTT.

The V gene is TRBV6-2 or TRBV6-3, the J gene TRBJ1-4; no definite D call. Germline V gene lookup returns CDR1 MNHEY and CDR2 SVGEGT. V dropped 3 bases and J dropped 7 bases, with 18 bases sitting between them. The CDR3 has 16 amino acids. CDR3: CASSYSGSGGVEKLFF. CDR3 in DNA: TGTGCCAGCAGTTATTCGGGGAGCGGTGGCGTTGAAAAACTGTTTTTT.

V usage is TRBV19 and J usage is TRBJ1-5; D ambiguous. Deletions cut 0 bases from V and 9 bases from J, with 9 bases between. The germline V gene encodes CDR1 LNHDA and CDR2 SQIVND (reference sequence). The CDR3 runs to 13 residues. The CDR3 sequence: CASSIDRGWPQHF. CDR3 in DNA: TGTGCCAGTAGTATAGATCGAGGTTGGCCCCAGCATTTT.

The CDR3 region has the DNA TGTGCCAGCAGCGGAGATAGCAGGGCGGGGGGCTACACCTTC. It translates to CASSGDSRAGGYTF. The chain uses TRBV7-9 and TRBJ1-2, with TRBD1 as a possible D gene (5 bases). Deletions cut 5 bases from V and 8 bases from J, with 18 bases between. This CDR3 is 14 amino acids long. Per the germline V gene, CDR1 is SEHNR and CDR2 is FQNEAQ (reference sequence).

The rearrangement joins TRBV7-9 to TRBJ2-3; possibly TRBD2 for D (6 bases). CDR1 is SEHNR and CDR2 is FQNEAQ in the germline V gene (reference sequence). Trimming stripped 5 bases from V and 3 bases from J, with 12 bases between. The CDR3 is made up of 14 amino acids. The CDR3 protein is CASSRGTETDTQYF. CDR3 nucleotide sequence: TGTGCCAGCAGCCGGGGGACGGAAACAGATACGCAGTATTTT.

The V gene is TRBV5-6, the J gene TRBJ2-7; 10 bases line up with TRBD2. With V trimmed by 2 bases and J by 2 bases, 4 bases remained unmatched. The CDR3 loop spans 15 amino acids. Germline V gene lookup returns CDR1 SGHDT and CDR2 YYEEEE. CDR3 bases: TGTGCCAGCAGCTTAGAGCTAGCGGGGGCCTACGAGCAGTACTTC. Residues: CASSLELAGAYEQYF.

V is TRBV7-2 and J is TRBJ2-5; 7 bases line up with TRBD1. Per germline, CDR1 SGHTA and CDR2 FQGNSA. This CDR3 is 16 amino acids long. The J segment lost 0 bases and the V segment lost 6 bases, leaving 10 bases of the junction unmatched. The CDR3: CASRGTWTGYQETQYF. CDR3 in DNA: TGTGCCAGCAGGGGGACCTGGACAGGCTACCAAGAGACCCAGTACTTC.

The rearrangement joins TRBV7-9 to TRBJ2-5; 7 positions match TRBD1. The CDR3 runs to 13 residues. Germline V gene data show CDR1 as SEHNR and CDR2 as FQNEAQ (reference sequence). The CDR3 protein is CATYRGDQETQYF. The DNA of the CDR3 is TGTGCGACCTACAGGGGAGATCAAGAGACCCAGTACTTC.

The rearrangement links TRBV11-2 to TRBJ2-1; TRBD1 matches 7 bases. CDR1 SGHAT and CDR2 FQNNGV come from the germline V gene. V was pared by 3 bases and J by 6 bases, with 5 bases of the junction left unmatched. The CDR3 runs 14 residues. The DNA for the CDR3 is TGTGCCAGCAGCTTCCGGGACAGACTCAATGAGCAGTTCTTC. Residues: CASSFRDRLNEQFF.

The V call is TRBV18, the J call TRBJ2-7, with TRBD1 identical over 9 bases. The trim removed 3 bases at V and 1 base at J, leaving 1 base unmatched. The germline V gene encodes CDR1 KGHSH and CDR2 LQKENI. The CDR3 sequence is 14 residues long. The CDR3 sequence is CASSPGTGSYEQYF. The CDR3 DNA reads as TGTGCCAGCTCACCCGGGACAGGGTCCTACGAGCAGTACTTC.

The chain is built from TRBV19 and TRBJ1-2, with 8 bases identical to TRBD1. CDR1 is LNHDA, CDR2 SQIVND, per germline (reference sequence). CDR3 length equals 12 residues. V shed 10 bases and J 7 bases; nucleotides not matched to a gene: 8. The CDR3 nucleotides are TGTGCCATCAGGACAGGGCGGGGTGGCTACACCTTC. Translated, it gives CAIRTGRGGYTF.

J is TRBJ2-2 and V is TRBV7-3; 9 positions match TRBD1. There are 16 residues in the CDR3. V gave up 1 base and J gave up 7 bases; unmatched junction bases: 7. The germline gives CDR1 SGHTA, CDR2 FQGTGA. The DNA for the CDR3 is TGTGCCAGCAGCTTAATGGCTACGGGACAGGGCGGGGAGCTGTTTTTT. Amino acids: CASSLMATGQGGELFF.

The V and J genes are TRBV27 and TRBJ2-1; D gene uncertain. The germline V gene has CDR1 MNHEY and CDR2 SMNVEV (reference sequence). This CDR3 is built from 15 residues. Between the trimmed V and J ends, which lost 2 bases and 3 bases, there was a span of 11 bases. The CDR3 DNA reads as TGTGCCAGCAGTTTAGGGTGGGCAGGCTACAATGAGCAGTTCTTC. Its translation is CASSLGWAGYNEQFF.

CDR3 residues: CASSLGLIYNEQFF. The CDR3 nucleotides are TGTGCCAGCAGCTTAGGACTCATATACAATGAGCAGTTCTTC. This chain joins TRBV11-2 and TRBJ2-1, with D hard to call. Germline assignment: CDR1 SGHAT and CDR2 FQNNGV. This CDR3 contains 14 residues. The V and J ends lost 1 base and 4 bases respectively, with 8 bases between them.

V is TRBV5-1 and J is TRBJ2-1; 9 nucleotides agree with TRBD2. CDR1 SGHRS and CDR2 YFSETQ come from the germline V gene. The CDR3 spans 15 residues. The J segment lost 2 bases and the V segment lost 0 bases, leaving 0 bases of the junction unmatched. The CDR3 nucleotides are TGCGCCAGCAGCTTGGGACTAGCGGCCTACAATGAGCAGTTCTTC. Translating it yields CASSLGLAAYNEQFF.

J is TRBJ2-7 and V is TRBV24-1; 10 nucleotides agree with TRBD1. The V and J ends lost 4 bases and 3 bases, in that order; junction bases with no gene match: 5. Germline CDR1 and CDR2: KGHDR and SFDVKD. The CDR3 runs 15 residues. The CDR3 bases are TGTGCCACCAGTGACGAGACAGGGGGCTTCTACGAGCAGTACTTC. Amino acid sequence: CATSDETGGFYEQYF.

The chain carries TRBV14 and TRBJ2-1, with 9 bases matching TRBD2. This CDR3 spans 18 amino acids. Germline V lookup: CDR1 SGHDN, CDR2 FVKESK. The V gene end was trimmed by 0 bases and the J gene end by 4 bases; junction bases not matched to a gene: 10. DNA for the CDR3: TGTGCCAGCAGCCAAGATAGGCGGGAGGGCGGAAGATACAATGAGCAGTTCTTC. Protein product: CASSQDRREGGRYNEQFF.

Details on this clone: The sample contains more than one DNA sequence encoding this CDR3. The chain joins TRBV9 to TRBJ2-1; D ambiguous. CDR3 length equals 14 residues. The germline gives CDR1 SGDLS, CDR2 YYNGEE. The germline V and J ends were trimmed by 0 bases and 0 bases, with 4 bases remaining between them. The CDR3 region is CASSVVDSYNEQFF. CDR3 coding DNA: TGTGCCAGCAGCGTAGTAGACTCCTACAATGAGCAGTTCTTC.

V is TRBV19 and J is TRBJ1-2; 8 bases line up with TRBD1. The CDR3 loop spans 14 amino acids. V dropped 6 bases and J dropped 4; count of bases not matched to a gene: 7. The V gene's germline CDR1 is LNHDA and CDR2 SQIVND (reference sequence). The CDR3 loop is CASRDRQGPYGYTF. The CDR3 nucleotides are TGTGCCAGTAGAGACCGACAGGGGCCCTATGGCTACACCTTC.

The chain is built from TRBV6-2 or TRBV6-3 and TRBJ2-6; D uncertain. Germline V gene sequence: CDR1 MNHEY, CDR2 SVGEGT. The CDR3 runs 18 residues. V shed 2 bases and J shed 0 bases, with 14 bases lying between them. CDR3 loop: CASSYDLVHSSGANVLTF. The CDR3 bases are TGTGCCAGCAGTTACGATTTAGTTCATAGCTCTGGGGCCAACGTCCTGACTTTC.

The chain is built from TRBV7-8 and TRBJ2-1; 12 bases match TRBD2. Trimming removed 7 bases from V and 8 bases from J; junction bases left unmatched: 3. CDR1 and CDR2 (germline): SGHVS, FQNEAQ. The CDR3 consists of 13 residues. CDR3 nucleotide sequence: TGTGCCAGCACCCGACTAGCGGGAGATGAGCAGTTCTTC. Its translation is CASTRLAGDEQFF.